These 30 T cell receptor beta chains originate from one sample sequenced in a study of lymphopenia after photon versus proton radiotherapy. Repertoires were generated with immunoSEQ multiplex PCR, while TCRdb's copy carries only in-frame clones and drops some. The sample yields more than 20,000 clones, 85% seen once. Here the sequenced sample was peripheral blood, taken from a patient treated with photon-based radiotherapy. The receptor source for this set is a man aged 55 to 69 with pancreatic cancer.

This chain joins TRBV30 and TRBJ1-6; TRBD1 agrees at 10 bases. V shed 4 bases, J shed 7 bases, and the junction held 7 bases outside the gene matches. Germline CDR1 is GTSNPN and CDR2 is SVGIG (reference sequence). The CDR3 consists of 15 residues. For the CDR3, the DNA is TGTGCCTGGACCTGGCGGGACAGGGGCAATTCACCCCTCCACTTT. Translating gives CAWTWRDRGNSPLHF.

This sequence joins TRBV19 and TRBJ1-6, with TRBD1 as a possible D gene (5 bases). V lost 0 bases and J lost 7, with 16 bases in between. This CDR3 region has 17 residues. The germline V gene has CDR1 LNHDA and CDR2 SQIVND (reference sequence). The CDR3, as DNA: TGTGCCAGTAGTATAGAGGGGCGTCGCAGGCTGAATTCACCCCTCCACTTT. Its translation: CASSIEGRRRLNSPLHF.

The chain carries TRBV13 and TRBJ1-2; D perhaps matches TRBD1 (5 bases). Germline CDR1 and CDR2: PRHDT and FYEKMQ (reference sequence). CDR3 length equals 19 residues. Trimming took off 4 bases at V and 0 bases at J, with 24 bases between the two ends. The CDR3 nucleotides read TGTGCCAGCAGCTCCCGAAGCGCCGAGACAGCAACTGCTAACTATGGCTACACCTTC. Translating gives CASSSRSAETATANYGYTF.

This clone was found a few times. The rearrangement links TRBV27 to TRBJ1-2, with 7 bases fitting TRBD1. V lost 4 bases to trimming and J lost 10 bases; unmatched junction nucleotides: 12. The germline CDR1 and CDR2 sequences are MNHEY and SMNVEV (reference sequence). CDR3 length: 14 residues. CDR3: CASSSKNRDRNYTF. CDR3 nucleotide sequence: TGTGCCAGCAGTTCGAAAAATCGGGACAGAAACTACACCTTC.

The chain has TRBV2 and TRBJ2-5; 10 bases line up with TRBD2. The CDR3 sequence is 15 residues long. Germline assignment: CDR1 SNHLY and CDR2 FYNNEI. With 5 bases clipped from V and 5 bases from J, the junction kept 8 bases outside the gene matches. The CDR3 nucleotides are TGTGCCAGCAGTCTAAGCGGGGGGGCATTCGAGACCCAGTACTTC. Translated: CASSLSGGAFETQYF.

This clone was observed a handful of times. V is TRBV11-2 and J is TRBJ2-7, with D uncertain. V lost 0 bases and J 0 bases, leaving 9 bases between the germline ends. From germline, CDR1 is SGHAT and CDR2 FQNNGV. This CDR3 region has 15 residues. CDR3 amino acids: CASSLDPSGSYEQYF. DNA for the CDR3: TGTGCCAGCAGCTTAGATCCGTCCGGCTCCTACGAGCAGTACTTC.

The chain combines TRBV4-3 with TRBJ2-1; TRBD1 matches at 7 bases. CDR1 and CDR2 from the germline V gene are LGHNA and YSLEER. V trimming: 0 bases; J trimming: 3 bases; junction bases outside the gene matches: 2. This CDR3 region has 15 residues. CDR3 coding DNA: TGCGCCAGCAGCCAAGAATGGACAGGCTACAATGAGCAGTTCTTC. It codes for CASSQEWTGYNEQFF.

The chain's CDR3 is CANPTEVWPQHF. The CDR3 region has the DNA TGTGCCAACCCGACCGAGGTATGGCCCCAGCATTTT. This rearrangement joins TRBV2 to TRBJ1-5; D not resolved. Trimming removed 10 bases at V and 9 bases at J, with 16 bases between. This CDR3 is built from 12 residues. Germline V lookup: CDR1 SNHLY, CDR2 FYNNEI.

This rearrangement joins TRBV5-1 to TRBJ2-1; the D gene could be TRBD1 or TRBD2 (6 bases each). With 1 base removed from V and 4 bases from J, the gap between germline ends came to 12 bases. This CDR3 is built from 15 residues. Germline V lookup: CDR1 SGHRS, CDR2 YFSETQ. Here the CDR3 reads CASSLIGGTYNEQFF. The CDR3 coding sequence is TGCGCCAGCAGCTTGATCGGGGGCACATACAATGAGCAGTTCTTC. The entire variable domain, with the rest obtained from reference TRBV5-1 and TRBJ2-1, is as follows: KAGVTQTPRYLIKTRGQQVTLSCSPISGHRSVSWYQQTPGQGLQFLFEYFSETQRNKGNFPGRFSGRQFSNSRSEMNVSTLELGDSALYLCASSLIGGTYNEQFFGPGTRLTVL.

The chain links TRBV2 to TRBJ2-4; TRBD1 might be the D (7 bases). The CDR3 consists of 16 residues. V lost 6 bases to trimming and J lost 0 bases, with 15 bases between them. Germline V CDR1 and CDR2: SNHLY, FYNNEI. DNA of the CDR3: TGTGCCAGCAGCCGCCAGGGGGGCCTAGCCAAAAACATTCAGTACTTC. Its protein product is CASSRQGGLAKNIQYF.

This chain joins TRBV9 and TRBJ2-3; 9 nucleotides agree with TRBD1. The CDR3 extends over 15 amino acids. Germline V gives CDR1 SGDLS, CDR2 YYNGEE. With V trimmed by 3 bases and J by 3 bases, 5 bases remained unmatched. The CDR3 here is CASSAGTGYTDTQYF. Written as DNA, the CDR3 is TGTGCCAGCAGCGCCGGGACAGGGTATACAGATACGCAGTATTTT. The variable domain in full, completed from reference TRBV9 and TRBJ2-3, reads DSGVTQTPKHLITATGQRVTLRCSPRSGDLSVYWYQQSLDQGLQFLIQYYNGEERAKGNILERFSAQQFPDLHSELNLSSLELGDSALYFCASSAGTGYTDTQYFGPGTRLTVL.

The V gene is TRBV5-1, the J gene TRBJ2-3, with D possibly matching TRBD2 (6 bases). Germline-derived CDR1 and CDR2 are SGHRS and YFSETQ. The CDR3 length is 14 residues. Trimming left V 7 bases short and J 2 bases short, with 14 bases between. In nucleotides, the CDR3 is TGCGCCAGCGGTAGCGGAAACCCCACAGATACGCAGTATTTT. Its protein is CASGSGNPTDTQYF.

The rearrangement uses TRBV28 and TRBJ1-6; no firm D call. Trimming removed 3 bases at V and 2 bases at J, with 26 bases between. CDR1 and CDR2 (germline): MDHEN, SYDVKM. This CDR3 comprises 21 residues. CDR3 DNA sequence: TGTGCCAGCAGTTTGGGCCTACCAGGTCTGGTTTACGTCCCCTATAATTCACCCCTCCACTTT. This translates into CASSLGLPGLVYVPYNSPLHF.

This clone was seen only a few times. The chain is built from TRBV6-1 and TRBJ1-1; no clear D gene. The germline V gene has CDR1 MNHNS and CDR2 SASEGT. Trimming left V 6 bases short and J 0 bases short, with 11 bases between. This CDR3 is 14 amino acids long. CDR3 amino acids: CASSRFSLNTEAFF. CDR3 coding DNA: TGTGCCAGCAGCAGATTTTCACTGAACACTGAAGCTTTCTTT.

The CDR3 sequence is CASSPTQGTQETQYF. The CDR3 DNA is TGTGCCAGCAGCCCGACGCAGGGAACCCAAGAGACCCAGTACTTC. The chain uses TRBV7-2 and TRBJ2-5, with D maybe TRBD1 (5 bases). Trimming shortened V by 5 bases and J by 1 base, and 14 bases separated the two germline ends. The CDR3 consists of 15 residues. CDR1 and CDR2 (germline): SGHTA, FQGNSA.

This clone has only a few counts. The chain recombines TRBV5-6 with TRBJ2-7, with D possibly being TRBD1 (6 bases). The CDR3 is 15 residues long. Trimming pared 2 bases from V and 2 bases from J, leaving 14 bases between. CDR1 and CDR2 (germline): SGHDT, YYEEEE. CDR3 residues: CASSLRGNPTYEQYF. DNA for the CDR3: TGTGCCAGCAGCTTAAGGGGGAACCCAACCTACGAGCAGTACTTC.

This chain links TRBV19 with TRBJ1-6; possibly TRBD1 for D (5 bases). In germline, CDR1 is LNHDA, CDR2 SQIVND (reference sequence). This CDR3 has 16 amino acids. Trimming left V 4 bases short and J 10 bases short, with 20 bases between. In DNA form, the CDR3 reads TGTGCCAGTAGTAACCCGAGGGGCGCTGGGAGATCACCCCTCCACTTT. Translating it yields CASSNPRGAGRSPLHF.

This clone has a single count. The J gene is TRBJ1-1, the V gene TRBV10-3, with D uncertain. The CDR3 totals 14 residues. Trimming took 6 bases from V and 0 from J, leaving 11 bases between them. Germline V gives CDR1 ENHRY, CDR2 SYGVKD. The CDR3 region is CAISDPQLNTEAFF. The CDR3 bases are TGTGCCATCAGCGATCCCCAGTTGAACACTGAAGCTTTCTTT.

The CDR3 sequence is CASRGPATEAFF. The DNA for the CDR3 is TGTGCCAGCAGAGGACCGGCCACTGAAGCTTTCTTT. The rearrangement links TRBV27 to TRBJ1-1; D gene uncertain. This CDR3 region has 12 residues. The V gene lost 6 bases and the J gene lost 4 bases, with 9 bases spanning the gap. Germline assignment: CDR1 MNHEY and CDR2 SMNVEV (reference sequence).

This chain joins TRBV6-1 and TRBJ2-7, with D tentatively TRBD1 or TRBD2 (5 bases each). The CDR3 is made up of 15 amino acids. Trimming pared 2 bases from V and 9 bases from J, leaving 20 bases between. Per germline, CDR1 MNHNS and CDR2 SASEGT. CDR3 coding DNA: TGTGCCAGCAGTGAACTGGACATCGCTAGCCGCGGGCAGTACTTC. Translated: CASSELDIASRGQYF.

As to this clone: At one of its ends the junction is not consistent with the germline gene, which may arise from a read error. This chain joins TRBV7-2 and TRBJ1-4, with unresolved D. Germline V gene data show CDR1 as SGHTA and CDR2 as FQGNSA. This CDR3 spans 11 amino acids. CDR3 nucleotides: TGTGCCAGCAGCTCGTCCGGGATTCTGGGTTTT. Protein sequence: CASSSSGILGF.

V gene TRBV2 combines with J gene TRBJ2-2; D not certain. CDR3 length: 12 residues. In germline, CDR1 is SNHLY, CDR2 FYNNEI. V was pared by 6 bases and J by 1 base, with 3 bases between. CDR3 sequence reads: CASRQNTGELFF. The DNA for the CDR3 is TGTGCCAGCAGGCAGAACACCGGGGAGCTGTTTTTT.

The chain joins TRBV19 to TRBJ1-2; tentatively, D is TRBD1 (5 bases). Germline loops: CDR1 LNHDA, CDR2 SQIVND (reference sequence). CDR3 length: 13 amino acids. Trimming stripped 6 bases from V and 4 bases from J, with 12 bases between. The CDR3: CASSNPGVYGYTF. CDR3 sequence (DNA): TGTGCCAGTAGCAACCCGGGGGTCTATGGCTACACCTTC. Looking up the rest from reference TRBV19 and TRBJ1-2 gives the full variable domain: DGGITQSPKYLFRKEGQNVTLSCEQNLNHDAMYWYRQDPGQGLRLIYYSQIVNDFQKGDIAEGYSVSREKKESFPLTVTSAQKNPTAFYLCASSNPGVYGYTFGSGTRLTVV.

This chain connects TRBV4-3 to TRBJ2-5, with 10 bases lining up with TRBD2. The CDR3 runs to 21 residues. Per the germline V gene, CDR1 is LGHNA and CDR2 is YSLEER. V gave up 0 bases and J gave up 0 bases; unmatched junction bases: 16. CDR3 DNA: TGCGCCAGCAGCCAAGATCTGGGTCATAGGACTAGCGGTCTATACCAAGAGACCCAGTACTTC. This sequence encodes CASSQDLGHRTSGLYQETQYF.

V is TRBV19 and J is TRBJ1-1; D unresolved. The ends were cut back, 4 bases at V and 6 bases at J, with 9 bases in the middle. Germline assignment: CDR1 LNHDA and CDR2 SQIVND (reference sequence). The CDR3 covers 12 residues. CDR3 DNA: TGTGCCAGTAGTAGCTTGGGCTCTGAAGCTTTCTTT. Its translation is CASSSLGSEAFF.

This clone occurred once. The gene calls are TRBV30 and TRBJ2-7; 10 nucleotides align to TRBD1. Losses at the gene ends were 6 bases for V and 4 bases for J; bases not matched to a gene: 6. Germline lookup yields CDR1 GTSNPN and CDR2 SVGIG (reference sequence). The CDR3 contains 13 residues. The CDR3 DNA reads as TGTGCCTGCGAACGGGACAGGGGATACGAGCAGTACTTC. It yields the protein CACERDRGYEQYF.

The chain carries TRBV21-1 and TRBJ2-2; whether TRBD1, the table's D call, matches the DNA was not checked. TRBV21-1 is a pseudogene. The CDR3 consists of 18 residues. CDR3 coding DNA: TGTGCCAGCAGCAACCGTCAGACATTCAGGGGGCGGGCCGGGGAGCTGTTTTTT. Translated, it gives CASSNRQTFRGRAGELFF.

This clone has a single count. DNA of the CDR3: TGTGCCAGCAGTTTGACGGGCCCGCGGGGCTACACCTTC. The encoded protein is CASSLTGPRGYTF. V usage is TRBV27 and J usage is TRBJ1-2; D not certain. CDR3 length equals 13 residues. Germline V gene sequence: CDR1 MNHEY, CDR2 SMNVEV (reference sequence). The V gene lost 3 bases and the J gene lost 8 bases, with 13 bases spanning the gap.

The chain employs TRBV9 and TRBJ1-6; no clear D. Germline V gives CDR1 SGDLS, CDR2 YYNGEE. The V end lost 2 bases, the J end lost 5 bases, and 8 bases lay between the germline ends. CDR3 length: 14 amino acids. CDR3 loop: CASSVRRNNSPLHF. As DNA, the CDR3 is TGTGCCAGCAGCGTTAGACGGAATAATTCACCCCTCCACTTT.

The chain combines TRBV30 with TRBJ2-7, with D perhaps matching TRBD1 (6 bases). CDR1 and CDR2 (germline): GTSNPN, SVGIG (reference sequence). The CDR3 extends over 13 amino acids. The V end lost 0 bases, the J end lost 0 bases, and 6 bases lay between the germline ends. The CDR3 DNA reads as TGTGCCTGGAGTGTAGGGGGCTCCTACGAGCAGTACTTC. Its protein product is CAWSVGGSYEQYF.